This T cell receptor (beta chain) emerged from a study of tumor and adjacent non-tumor tissue in lung cancer (dated by TCRdb to the late 2010s). About the investigation overall: Patients with adenocarcinoma (roughly 12), squamous cell carcinoma (2) and small cell lung cancer (1) were included in the cohort. Ages among the roughly 15 patients ranged from about 30 to 85 years, there were around ten men and 5 women, and disease was at TNM stage I to III. Sequencing generated a total of roughly 130 million productive TCRbeta reads, averaging about 4.2 million reads per sample. Using bulk TCRbeta repertoires from roughly 14 lung cancer patients, the study set lung tumor tissue side by side with matched distant non-tumor lung tissue. Some 31 paired specimens, one tumor and one normal lung sample per patient, were profiled by TCRbeta CDR3 sequencing. Results and caveats for the whole study, not just this receptor: The cohort had only roughly 16 patients, and the authors noted that larger samples and more detailed clinical data are needed. The top 100 clones made up a significantly larger cumulative share of the repertoire in normal lung than in tumor tissue. Because peripheral blood was not sequenced, blood TCRbeta repertoires in the lung cancer patients of the study were not examined. Tumor tissue showed significantly higher TCR diversity (inverse Simpson) than normal lung tissue, at 431.37 vs 166.20 (P = 0.0075, Mann-Whitney U test). The sequencing platform is not named in the methods, and unique molecular identifiers are not mentioned. Younger patients had significantly higher TCR diversity, and higher tumor TCR diversity was associated with shorter overall and disease-free survival.

This clonotype appeared once. Its antigen is not yet known. No conserved phenylalanine or tryptophan is present at the end of the CDR3, so a read error is the likely explanation. RNA was isolated from bulk unsorted tissue, and RNA quality was assessed with a NanoDrop ND-1000 and an Agilent 2100. Donors were newly diagnosed lung cancer patients admitted for thoracic surgery in China between August and November 2014, without prior chemotherapy. Anyone who had undergone radiotherapy or chemotherapy before, or who had another cancer at the same time, was left out of the study. Surgical tissue pieces of about 1-2.1 cm3 were preserved in RNAlater solution and were kept at -80 degrees C until use. The method behind the library was multiplex PCR. The sample was run on an Illumina HiSeq 2500. TCRbeta libraries were constructed through three rounds of nested PCR with primers (Table S4) according to protocols modified from ARM-PCR. Before sequencing, PCR products in the 200-500 bp range were cut out of the gel and cleaned up using the QIAquick gel extraction kit. In the original analysis: Trimmomatic was used to clean the reads, FLASH merged the cleaned reads into complete CDR3 sequences, and MiTCR assigned the sequences to V(D)J germline segments. Clonal diversity was calculated as the inverse Simpson's index using VDJtools. Productive reads were defined as in-frame sequences without a premature stop codon. TCRdb reworked the public reads: Q25 trimming with fastp, MiXCR clone assembly, productive beta chains retained. Each entry is one CDR3 protein sequence, shown with its most common DNA and genes. The V and J calls and clone size are TCRdb's, not the authors'. The sample profile shows about 80,000 distinct CDR3 sequences; 75% to 90% of them were found once. The ten most abundant clones make up less than 15% of the sample.

The sequencing sample was made of lung tumor tissue. This TCR was recovered from a woman aged 50 to 65 with non-small cell lung cancer.

The CDR3 protein: CANSLWDRAVHEQFL. Read as DNA, the sequence is TGTGCCAACAGTTTATGGGACAGGGCCGTTCATGAGCAGTTCTTA. The rearrangement combines TRBV28 with TRBJ2-1; 9 central bases correspond to TRBD1. The CDR3 contains 15 residues when both ends are counted. Just CDR3 DNA is preserved here, 45 bases in frame from base 1. Based on the germline V gene, the CDR1 and CDR2 sequences are MDHEN and SYDVKM.